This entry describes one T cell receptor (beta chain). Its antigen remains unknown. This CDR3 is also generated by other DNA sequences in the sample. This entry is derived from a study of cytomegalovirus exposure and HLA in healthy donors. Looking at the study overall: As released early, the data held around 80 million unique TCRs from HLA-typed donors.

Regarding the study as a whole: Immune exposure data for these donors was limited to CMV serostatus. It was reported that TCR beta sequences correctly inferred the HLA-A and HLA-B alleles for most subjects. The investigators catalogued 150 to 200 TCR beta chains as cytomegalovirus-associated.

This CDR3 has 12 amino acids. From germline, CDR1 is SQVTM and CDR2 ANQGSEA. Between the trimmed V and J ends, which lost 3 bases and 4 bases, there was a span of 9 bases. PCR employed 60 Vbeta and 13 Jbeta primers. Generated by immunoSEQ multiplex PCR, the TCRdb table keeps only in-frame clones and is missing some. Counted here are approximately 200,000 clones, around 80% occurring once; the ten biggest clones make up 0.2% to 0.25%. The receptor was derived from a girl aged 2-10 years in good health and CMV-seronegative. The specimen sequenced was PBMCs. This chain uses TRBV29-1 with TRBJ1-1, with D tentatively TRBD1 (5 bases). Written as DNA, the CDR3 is TGCAGCGTTGACGTGGGGGGCACTGAAGCTTTCTTT. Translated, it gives CSVDVGGTEAFF. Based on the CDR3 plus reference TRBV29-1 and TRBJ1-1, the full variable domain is SAVISQKPSRDICQRGTSLTIQCQVDSQVTMMFWYRQQPGQSLTLIATANQGSEATYESGFVIDKFPISRPNLTFSTLTVSNMSPEDSSIYLCSVDVGGTEAFFGQGTRLTVV.